The text below deals with one T cell receptor beta chain. The germline CDR1 and CDR2 sequences are MNHEY and SVGAGI. The V gene lost 2 bases and the J gene lost 0 bases, with 13 bases spanning the gap. This CDR3 comprises 16 residues. The table came from immunoSEQ multiplex PCR; TCRdb's copy has only in-frame clones and leaves some out. The sample records roughly 220,000 clones, about 91% being singletons. Participants were aged roughly 18 to 90 years, lived in 20 to 25 US areas, and enrolled virtually. This specimen comes from a study of blood T cell repertoires in COVID-19. Overall study context: Sources were T cells, B-cell-depleted T cells, or PBMCs; the material itself was cDNA or gDNA.

The clonotype originates from a woman between 50 and 59 years old with acute COVID-19. The chain couples TRBV6-5 to TRBJ1-2; D is undetermined. Sequencing was performed on PBMCs or T cells enriched from blood (not recorded which). The CDR3 spells CASSYTEAETNYGYTF. CDR3 in DNA: TGTGCCAGCAGTTACACGGAGGCGGAGACTAACTATGGCTACACCTTC.